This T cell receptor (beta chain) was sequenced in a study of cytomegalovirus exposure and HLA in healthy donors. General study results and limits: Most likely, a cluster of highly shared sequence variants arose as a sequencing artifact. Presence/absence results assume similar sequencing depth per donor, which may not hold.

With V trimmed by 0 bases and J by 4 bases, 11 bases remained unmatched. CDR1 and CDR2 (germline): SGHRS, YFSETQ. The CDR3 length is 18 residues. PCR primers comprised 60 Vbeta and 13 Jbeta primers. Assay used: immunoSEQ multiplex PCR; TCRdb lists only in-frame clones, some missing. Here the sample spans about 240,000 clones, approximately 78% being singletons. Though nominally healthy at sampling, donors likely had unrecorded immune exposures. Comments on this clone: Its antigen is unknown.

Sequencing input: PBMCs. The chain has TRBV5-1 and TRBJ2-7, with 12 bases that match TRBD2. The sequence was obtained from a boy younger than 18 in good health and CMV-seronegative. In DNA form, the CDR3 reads TGCGCCAGCAGCTTGGTCCCCCTAGCGGGGGGGGAAAAGTACGAGCAGTACTTC. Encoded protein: CASSLVPLAGGEKYEQYF.